These T cell receptor beta chains were read from a single sample in a study of OX40 agonist ivuxolimab in advanced cancers. Sequenced by immunoSEQ multiplex PCR; TCRdb stores in-frame clones only, minus some. The data hold 30,000 to 35,000 clones, with about nine tenths observed a single time. Specimen: CD4+ or CD8+ T cells sorted from blood, collected in a trial of the OX40 agonist ivuxolimab. The receptors come from an adult with an advanced solid tumor such as melanoma, head and neck, liver or kidney cancer. The CDR3 runs from the conserved cysteine through the conserved F or W. The D gene is left open where the match is weak. Clone size is given for some rows only: seen once, a few or many times, or a class if the clone is expanded.

abundance,v_gene,d_gene,CDR3aa
NA,TRBV7-8,NA,CASSPQGLQETQYF
NA,TRBV9,TRBD2,CASSETSAYTGELFF
once,TRBV11-2,NA,CASSLAGPLYNEQFF
NA,TRBV15,TRBD1,CATSRDKGQGYNQPQHF
NA,TRBV7-8,TRBD1,CASSPRQGMAGANVLTF
NA,TRBV28,NA,CASSGEAVDTIYF
NA,TRBV18,NA,CASSPGDILYYGYTF
few,TRBV7-9,NA,CASSLVFGEQETQYF
NA,TRBV14,NA,CASSQEVGAPMNTEAFF
NA,TRBV25-1,TRBD1,CASSDWTGRSYEQYF
few,TRBV2,NA,CASSLTREKLFF
NA,TRBV7-2,NA,CASSPPLGGADTQYF
NA,TRBV7-8,NA,CASSRAIRQGNMNTEAFF
once,TRBV19,NA,CASSTGTFYSYEQYF
NA,TRBV11-2,NA,CASSLESASSSYNEQFF
NA,TRBV19,TRBD1,CASSSGTENNEQFF